One and the same sample provided the 16 T cell receptor beta chains below, sequenced in a study of cytomegalovirus exposure and HLA in healthy donors. 13 Jbeta primers and 60 Vbeta primers were used for the PCR. TCRdb keeps only in-frame clones here, not all; method: immunoSEQ multiplex PCR. This sample has under 200,000 clones; roughly four fifths occur once, and the top ten carry approximately 0.47%. Source material: PBMCs. Every receptor here comes from a woman in her forties or fifties in good health and CMV-seronegative.

Written as DNA, the CDR3 is TGTGCCAGCAGCACAGGGATTGGGCAGCCCCAGCATTTT. Translation gives CASSTGIGQPQHF. The gene calls are TRBV7-9 and TRBJ1-5; TRBD1 is a possible D gene (6 bases). The CDR3 totals 13 residues. Germline values: CDR1 SEHNR, CDR2 FQNEAQ (reference sequence). V was pared by 5 bases and J by 7 bases, with 12 bases between.

The V gene is TRBV28, the J gene TRBJ1-3; no clear D. The V end was cut by 3 bases, the J end by 0 bases, with 9 bases between. Germline V gene data show CDR1 as MDHEN and CDR2 as SYDVKM. This CDR3 comprises 15 residues. The CDR3 region has the DNA TGTGCCAGCAGTTTCCCCCCCCGCTCTGGAAACACCATATATTTT. Translated, it gives CASSFPPRSGNTIYF. The full variable domain, its missing parts supplied by reference TRBV28 and TRBJ1-3, is DVKVTQSSRYLVKRTGEKVFLECVQDMDHENMFWYRQDPGLGLRLIYFSYDVKMKEKGDIPEGYSVSREKKERFSLILESASTNQTSMYLCASSFPPRSGNTIYFGEGSWLTVV.

The chain couples TRBV6-6 to TRBJ2-3; the D is unclear. CDR1 and CDR2 (germline): MNHNY, SVGAGI (reference sequence). V shed 0 bases and J shed 2 bases, with 6 bases lying between them. The CDR3 runs to 14 residues. CDR3 protein: CASSYSSYTDTQYF. CDR3 DNA: TGTGCCAGCAGTTACTCGAGTTACACAGATACGCAGTATTTT.

The chain links TRBV5-1 to TRBJ1-4; 8 bases are a match to TRBD1. The J segment lost 6 bases and the V segment lost 1 base, leaving 5 bases of the junction unmatched. This CDR3 region has 15 residues. Per germline, CDR1 SGHRS and CDR2 YFSETQ. As DNA, the CDR3 is TGCGCCAGCAGCTTGTCCGGACAGGGACATGAAAAACTGTTTTTT. Its translation is CASSLSGQGHEKLFF.

V gene TRBV4-3 combines with J gene TRBJ1-6; D ambiguous. V was cut by 4 bases and J by 0 bases, with 22 bases left in between. Germline CDR1 and CDR2: LGHNA and YSLEER. The CDR3 sequence is 20 residues long. CDR3 nucleotide sequence: TGCGCCAGCAGCCGGGGAGTGACCGGGCGCCAGAGCTCCTATAATTCACCCCTCCACTTT. This codes for CASSRGVTGRQSSYNSPLHF.

This clone came up once. V usage is TRBV28 and J usage is TRBJ2-3, with TRBD2 matching 7 bases. CDR1 is MDHEN and CDR2 is SYDVKM in the germline V gene. This CDR3 is built from 14 residues. J lost 9 bases, V lost 9 bases, and 15 bases had no gene match. CDR3 region: CASTRAGEYQTQYF. As DNA, the CDR3 is TGTGCCAGTACCCGGGCGGGAGAATATCAGACGCAGTATTTT.

Worth noting for this clone: The junction does not match germline at one end; this may be a read error. The rearrangement links TRBV7-9 to TRBJ2-1; 13 nucleotides match TRBD2. Germline lookup yields CDR1 SEHNR and CDR2 FQNEAQ (reference sequence). CDR3 length: 15 residues. The CDR3 DNA reads as TGTTCCAGCAGCCCCCGACTAGCGGGAGGTCATGAGCAGTTCTTC. Translating it yields CSSSPRLAGGHEQFF.

V gene TRBV2 combines with J gene TRBJ1-1; 8 bases are a match to TRBD1. Looked up from germline, CDR1 is SNHLY and CDR2 is FYNNEI. V gave up 3 bases and J gave up 4 bases; unmatched junction bases: 10. The CDR3 contains 16 residues. Here the CDR3 reads CASSEAAGGLSTEAFF. In nucleotides, the CDR3 is TGTGCCAGCAGTGAGGCGGCAGGGGGCTTGAGCACTGAAGCTTTCTTT.

This clone has more than one count but fewer than ten. The gene calls are TRBV7-9 and TRBJ2-3, with TRBD2 matching 8 bases. The CDR3 contains 19 residues. Losses at the gene ends were 5 bases for V and 4 bases for J; bases not matched to a gene: 20. Germline lookup yields CDR1 SEHNR and CDR2 FQNEAQ (reference sequence). CDR3 coding DNA: TGTGCCAGCAGCCAAGGCAGACCACCGGGACTAGTATTCCCAGATACGCAGTATTTT. It codes for CASSQGRPPGLVFPDTQYF. The full variable domain, its missing parts supplied by reference TRBV7-9 and TRBJ2-3, is DTGVSQNPRHKITKRGQNVTFRCDPISEHNRLYWYRQTLGQGPEFLTYFQNEAQLEKSRLLSDRFSAERPKGSFSTLEIQRTEQGDSAMYLCASSQGRPPGLVFPDTQYFGPGTRLTVL.

The chain has TRBV6-5 and TRBJ2-7; D gene uncertain. The CDR3 has 13 amino acids. Trimming stripped 0 bases from V and 5 bases from J, with 8 bases between. CDR1 and CDR2 from the germline V gene are MNHEY and SVGAGI. The CDR3 loop reads CASSYSLGHEQYF. CDR3 bases: TGTGCCAGCAGTTACTCGCTTGGCCACGAGCAGTACTTC.

V usage is TRBV28 and J usage is TRBJ1-1; 8 bases match TRBD1. Germline CDR1 is MDHEN and CDR2 is SYDVKM. This CDR3 has 14 residues. J was trimmed by 1 base and V by 5 bases; bases with no gene match: 3. The CDR3 sequence: CASSGQGGNTEAFF. CDR3 DNA: TGTGCCAGCAGTGGACAGGGCGGGAACACTGAAGCTTTCTTT.

The chain combines TRBV4-2 with TRBJ2-7, with 7 bases that match TRBD2. V trimming: 3 bases; J trimming: 4 bases; junction bases outside the gene matches: 6. CDR1 and CDR2 (germline): LGHNA, YNFKEQ. The CDR3 spans 14 residues. The CDR3 reads CASSQPAGRYEQYF. Here the CDR3 DNA reads TGTGCCAGCAGCCAGCCAGCGGGGCGGTACGAGCAGTACTTC.

The chain is built from TRBV29-1 and TRBJ2-3, with D tentatively TRBD2 (6 bases). The CDR3 spans 15 residues. Trimming shortened V by 3 bases and J by 2 bases, and 15 bases separated the two germline ends. Germline assignment: CDR1 SQVTM and CDR2 ANQGSEA. The CDR3 sequence is CSVELWSGYTDTQYF. CDR3 in DNA: TGCAGCGTTGAGCTTTGGAGCGGGTACACAGATACGCAGTATTTT.

The rearrangement uses TRBV7-2 and TRBJ2-1, with 15 bases matching TRBD2. The CDR3 length is 17 residues. In germline, CDR1 is SGHTA, CDR2 FQGNSA. The J segment lost 9 bases and the V segment lost 3 bases, leaving 9 bases of the junction unmatched. As DNA, the CDR3 is TGTGCCAGCAGCTTTTTTGGACTAGCGGGGGGGCATGGTGAGCAGTTCTTC. This gives the protein CASSFFGLAGGHGEQFF.

The chain recombines TRBV6-5 with TRBJ2-3; 8 bases align to TRBD2. The CDR3 totals 15 residues. After removal of 5 bases from V and 8 bases from J, the junction contained 12 bases not matched to a gene. In germline, CDR1 is MNHEY, CDR2 SVGAGI. CDR3 sequence reads: CASSGSRGGQGTQYF. CDR3 coding DNA: TGTGCCAGCAGTGGAAGTCGGGGGGGCCAAGGTACGCAGTATTTT.

The chain employs TRBV7-3 and TRBJ2-5; no clear D. This CDR3 region has 13 residues. V lost 5 bases and J lost 3, with 10 bases in between. CDR1 is SGHTA and CDR2 is FQGTGA in the germline V gene. The CDR3 sequence is CASSAWAKETQYF. In DNA form, the CDR3 reads TGTGCCAGCAGCGCGTGGGCTAAAGAGACCCAGTACTTC.